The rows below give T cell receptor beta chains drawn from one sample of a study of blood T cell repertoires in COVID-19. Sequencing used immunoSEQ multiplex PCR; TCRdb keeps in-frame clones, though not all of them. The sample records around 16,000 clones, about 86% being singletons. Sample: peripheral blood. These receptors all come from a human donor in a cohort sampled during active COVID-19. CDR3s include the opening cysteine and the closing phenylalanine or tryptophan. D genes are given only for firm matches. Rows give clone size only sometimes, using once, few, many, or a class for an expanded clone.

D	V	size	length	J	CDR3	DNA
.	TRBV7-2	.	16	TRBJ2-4	CASSLVISGAKNIQYF	TGTGCCAGCAGCTTGGTTATATCGGGAGCCAAAAACATTCAGTACTTC
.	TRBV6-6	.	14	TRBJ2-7	CASKERAATYEQYF	TGTGCCAGCAAGGAGAGAGCGGCCACATACGAGCAGTACTTC
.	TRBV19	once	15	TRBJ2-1	CASSIIFGTYNEQFF	TGTGCCAGTAGTATAATCTTCGGGACTTACAATGAGCAGTTCTTC
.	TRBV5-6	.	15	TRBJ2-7	CASKPTGPGSYEQYF	TGTGCCAGCAAACCTACAGGCCCCGGGTCGTACGAGCAGTACTTC
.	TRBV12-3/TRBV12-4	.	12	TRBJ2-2	CASTEVAGELFF	TGTGCCAGCACCGAGGTCGCCGGGGAGCTGTTTTTT
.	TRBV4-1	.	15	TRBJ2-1	CASSQEGRTGNEQFF	TGCGCCAGCAGCCAAGAGGGCCGGACGGGGAATGAGCAGTTCTTC
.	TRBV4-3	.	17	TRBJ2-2	CASSPTMWQGNTGELFF	TGCGCCAGCAGCCCAACCATGTGGCAGGGCAACACCGGGGAGCTGTTTTTT
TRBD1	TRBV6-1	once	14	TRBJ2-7	CASSDTGGRDEQYF	TGTGCCAGCAGTGACACAGGGGGTCGCGACGAGCAGTACTTC
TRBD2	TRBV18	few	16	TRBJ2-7	CASSPSPGLAGGKQYF	TGTGCCAGCTCACCCTCACCGGGACTAGCGGGAGGGAAGCAGTACTTC
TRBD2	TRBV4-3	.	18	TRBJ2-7	CASSQETWRRGATYEQYF	TGCGCCAGCAGCCAAGAAACGTGGCGGCGGGGGGCTACCTACGAGCAGTACTTC
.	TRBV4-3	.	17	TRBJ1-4	CASSRGQNYATNEKLFF	TGCGCCAGCAGCCGCGGACAGAATTATGCAACTAATGAAAAACTGTTTTTT
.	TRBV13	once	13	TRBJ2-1	CASRPGGSNEQFF	TGTGCCAGCCGACCTGGGGGGTCGAATGAGCAGTTCTTC
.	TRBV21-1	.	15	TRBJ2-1	CASPALGPPNNEQFF	TGTGCCAGTCCCGCGTTGGGGCCCCCCAACAATGAGCAGTTCTTC
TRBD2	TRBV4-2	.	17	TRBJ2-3	CASSQRSAGGGTDTQYF	TGTGCCAGCAGCCAAAGGTCGGCGGGAGGGGGCACAGATACGCAGTATTTT
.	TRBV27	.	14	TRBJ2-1	CASSLSSPYNEQFF	TGTGCCAGCAGTTTATCGAGTCCGTACAATGAGCAGTTCTTC
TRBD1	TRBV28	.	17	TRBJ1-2	CASSLHMDRMTNYGYTF	TGTGCCAGCAGTTTACATATGGACAGGATGACTAACTATGGCTACACCTTC
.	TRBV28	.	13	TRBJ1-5	CASSPGHNQPQHF	TGTGCCAGCAGCCCAGGACATAATCAGCCCCAGCATTTT
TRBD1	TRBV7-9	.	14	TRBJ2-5	CASSSDREQETQYF	TGTGCCAGCAGCTCCGACAGGGAGCAAGAGACCCAGTACTTC
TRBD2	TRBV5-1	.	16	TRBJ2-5	CASSLLAGGPQETQYF	TGCGCCAGCAGCCTATTAGCGGGGGGGCCCCAAGAGACCCAGTACTTC
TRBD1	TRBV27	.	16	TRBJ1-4	CASSWGQGALGEKLFF	TGTGCCAGCAGTTGGGGACAGGGGGCCCTCGGTGAAAAACTGTTTTTT
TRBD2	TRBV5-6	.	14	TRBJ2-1	CASTAGGGWNEQFF	TGTGCCAGCACTGCGGGGGGAGGGTGGAATGAGCAGTTCTTC
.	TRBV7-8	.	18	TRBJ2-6	CASSLVGLDFSGANVLTF	TGTGCCAGCAGCTTAGTAGGTCTGGACTTCTCTGGGGCCAACGTCCTGACTTTC
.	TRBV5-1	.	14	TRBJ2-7	CASSAIQGSLEQYF	TGCGCCAGCAGCGCTATACAGGGTTCTCTCGAGCAGTACTTC
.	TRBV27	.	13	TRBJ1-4	CASSFSGFEKLFF	TGTGCCAGCAGTTTCTCAGGGTTTGAAAAACTGTTTTTT
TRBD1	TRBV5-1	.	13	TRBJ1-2	CASSGTVSYGYTF	TGCGCCAGCAGCGGGACAGTTTCCTATGGCTACACCTTC
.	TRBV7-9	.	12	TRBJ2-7	CASSLQSYEQYF	TGTGCCAGCAGCCTACAGTCCTACGAGCAGTACTTC
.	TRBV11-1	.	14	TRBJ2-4	CASSSTAGANIQYF	TGTGCCAGCAGCTCCACGGCGGGGGCAAACATTCAGTACTTC
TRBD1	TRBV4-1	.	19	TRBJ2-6	CASSQDLGTGSSGANVLTF	TGCGCCAGCAGCCAAGATCTCGGGACAGGGAGCTCTGGGGCCAACGTCCTGACTTTC
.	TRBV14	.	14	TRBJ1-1	CASSHPGWDTEAFF	TGTGCCAGCAGCCATCCAGGGTGGGACACTGAAGCTTTCTTT